The clone carrying this TCR beta chain was counted once. Its cognate antigen is unknown. The V end lost 3 bases, the J end lost 2 bases, and 19 bases lay between the germline ends. Germline V gives CDR1 LNHNV, CDR2 YYDKDF (reference sequence). This CDR3 region has 17 residues. The entry originates in a study of cytomegalovirus exposure and HLA in healthy donors. Study-level results: As a later analysis showed, several of the most significant clusters appeared to be linked to common viral pathogens. In a later analysis, CMV-associated beta chains were mostly HLA-associated, it appeared. A prior analysis recorded that most TCR beta V segments were productive about 90% or about 30% of the time.

Use of 60 Vbeta and 13 Jbeta primers characterized the PCR. Profiling relied on immunoSEQ multiplex PCR, and the TCRdb table lists in-frame clones only, not all of them. The data hold roughly 120,000 clones, with around 85% observed a single time. J is TRBJ1-1 and V is TRBV15; the D gene is possibly TRBD1 (5 bases). This TCR was sampled from a young man in good health and CMV-seropositive. Sequencing input: PBMCs. CDR3: CATSRGWGGITNTEAFF. Written as DNA, the CDR3 is TGTGCCACCAGCAGGGGCTGGGGGGGGATAACCAACACTGAAGCTTTCTTT.